One sample yielded the 18 T cell receptor beta chains listed below, sequenced in a study of blood T cell repertoires in COVID-19. Here immunoSEQ multiplex PCR was the method, and the copy in TCRdb shows in-frame clones only, minus some. In the table there are a few hundred thousand clones, approximately 89% of which are singletons. Sequenced sample: peripheral blood. The receptors here all came from a woman aged 25 to 39 with COVID-19, enrolled during active disease.

The chain is built from TRBV11-3 and TRBJ2-3; tentatively, D is TRBD2 (6 bases). Germline V gene data show CDR1 as SGHNT and CDR2 as YENEEA. The CDR3 totals 14 residues. V lost 1 base and J lost 4, with 9 bases in between. CDR3 sequence reads: CASSLVGGSDTQYF. Here the CDR3 DNA reads TGTGCCAGCAGCTTAGTCGGAGGGTCAGATACGCAGTATTTT.

This clone is a singleton in its sample. The V gene is TRBV7-2, the J gene TRBJ1-2; D call uncertain. Trimming shortened V by 0 bases and J by 5 bases, and 13 bases separated the two germline ends. Germline V gene sequence: CDR1 SGHTA, CDR2 FQGNSA. This CDR3 comprises 15 residues. The CDR3 DNA sequence: TGTGCCAGCAGCTTAGCGCACACGGGGATTTATGGCTACACCTTC. It is translated as CASSLAHTGIYGYTF.

This rearrangement joins TRBV19 to TRBJ2-5, with 8 bases identical to TRBD1. There are 15 residues in the CDR3. With 6 bases clipped from V and 2 bases from J, the junction kept 8 bases outside the gene matches. Germline V gives CDR1 LNHDA, CDR2 SQIVND (reference sequence). CDR3 amino acids: CASRRTGWEQETQYF. Here the CDR3 DNA reads TGTGCCAGTAGGAGGACAGGGTGGGAGCAAGAGACCCAGTACTTC.

This clone was detected only a few times. This chain joins TRBV13 and TRBJ2-2, with D unclear. The CDR3 consists of 12 residues. From germline, CDR1 is PRHDT and CDR2 FYEKMQ (reference sequence). Trimming removed 5 bases from V and 8 bases from J, with 9 bases in between. CDR3 nucleotide sequence: TGTGCCAGCAGCCCAGAATCTGGGGAGCTGTTTTTT. Amino acids: CASSPESGELFF.

The chain joins TRBV6-6 to TRBJ1-4; D is possibly TRBD1 (6 bases). Germline V gives CDR1 MNHNY, CDR2 SVGAGI (reference sequence). The CDR3 loop spans 14 amino acids. The V end was cut by 7 bases, the J end by 4 bases, with 13 bases between. The CDR3 reads CASKGGNDNEKLFF. The CDR3 DNA reads TGTGCCAGCAAGGGGGGGAACGATAATGAAAAACTGTTTTTT.

CDR3 nucleotides: TGCGCCAGCAGCCGGACAGGGATCTACAATGAGCAGTTCTTC. Protein: CASSRTGIYNEQFF. V is TRBV4-1 and J is TRBJ2-1; TRBD1 matches at 8 bases. Germline values: CDR1 MGHRA, CDR2 YSYEKL. This CDR3 contains 14 residues. The junction had 2 bases not matched to a gene; V was cut back by 4 bases and J by 3 bases.

The rearrangement uses TRBV18 and TRBJ2-5; 10 bases match TRBD1. Trimming at V came to 2 bases and at J to 5 bases, leaving 8 bases not matched to a gene. Germline CDR1 reads KGHSH; CDR2 reads LQKENI. This CDR3 is 16 amino acids long. The CDR3 spells CASSPVPGQGTETQYF. DNA of the CDR3: TGTGCCAGCTCACCAGTCCCGGGACAGGGGACGGAGACCCAGTACTTC.

The rearrangement uses TRBV6-5 and TRBJ2-7; D gene uncertain. The CDR3 contains 11 residues. Trimming removed 6 bases from V and 2 bases from J, with 5 bases in between. Germline CDR1 MNHEY, CDR2 SVGAGI. The CDR3 loop reads CASRQTYEQYV. DNA for the CDR3: TGTGCCAGCAGACAAACCTACGAGCAGTACGTC.

Concerning this clone itself: The same CDR3 also results from other DNA sequences found in this sample. This chain connects TRBV5-4 to TRBJ1-6; 9 bases are a match to TRBD1. The germline V gene encodes CDR1 SGHNT and CDR2 YYREEE (reference sequence). With V trimmed by 2 bases and J by 7 bases, 4 bases remained unmatched. This CDR3 contains 15 residues. The CDR3 spells CASSFGDRVNSPLHF. The CDR3 DNA is TGTGCCAGCAGCTTTGGGGACAGGGTGAATTCACCCCTCCACTTT.

J is TRBJ2-5 and V is TRBV7-9, with TRBD2 identical over 7 bases. Trimming took 4 bases from V and 1 from J; bases not matched to a gene: 6. Germline V CDR1 and CDR2: SEHNR, FQNEAQ (reference sequence). CDR3 size: 15 residues. The DNA of the CDR3 is TGTGCCAGCAGCTGGGACTATCAAGCCCAAGAGACCCAGTACTTC. Protein sequence: CASSWDYQAQETQYF. Filled out from reference TRBV7-9 and TRBJ2-5, the complete variable domain reads DTGVSQNPRHKITKRGQNVTFRCDPISEHNRLYWYRQTLGQGPEFLTYFQNEAQLEKSRLLSDRFSAERPKGSFSTLEIQRTEQGDSAMYLCASSWDYQAQETQYFGPGTRLLVL.

The chain employs TRBV19 and TRBJ2-1; TRBD2 might be the D (6 bases). The CDR3 totals 15 residues. Germline CDR1 is LNHDA and CDR2 is SQIVND (reference sequence). The V end was cut by 6 bases, the J end by 9 bases, with 21 bases between. The CDR3 nucleotides read TGTGCCAGTAGCTACTCCGGGACTGGGCGCATTGAGCAGTTCTTC. It is translated as CASSYSGTGRIEQFF.

This chain joins TRBV6-5 and TRBJ1-6; no firm D call. The CDR3 loop spans 13 amino acids. V was pared by 7 bases and J by 7 bases, with 11 bases between. Germline CDR1 is MNHEY and CDR2 is SVGAGI. CDR3 loop: CASTGVRNSPLHF. The CDR3 DNA reads as TGTGCCAGCACAGGCGTCCGCAATTCACCCCTCCACTTT.

V gene TRBV18 combines with J gene TRBJ2-7, with D perhaps TRBD1 (6 bases). The germline gives CDR1 KGHSH, CDR2 LQKENI. The V gene lost 0 bases and the J gene lost 4 bases, with 10 bases spanning the gap. The CDR3 is 14 amino acids. In nucleotides, the CDR3 is TGTGCCAGCTCACCACCGGGACATCTTTACGAGCAGTACTTC. Protein product: CASSPPGHLYEQYF.

This sequence joins TRBV27 and TRBJ2-7; a weak D match, TRBD1 (5 bases). The CDR3 runs to 13 residues. Germline CDR1 MNHEY, CDR2 SMNVEV (reference sequence). V was shortened by 6 bases and J by 3 bases, with 12 bases between the two germline ends. The CDR3 DNA is TGTGCCAGCAGGCGGTGTAGGGGCTACGAGCAGTACGTC. Amino acids: CASRRCRGYEQYV.

The chain has TRBV7-9 and TRBJ1-2; D unclear. V lost 5 bases and J 3 bases, leaving 10 bases between the germline ends. From germline, CDR1 is SEHNR and CDR2 FQNEAQ (reference sequence). The CDR3 sequence is 13 residues long. Written as DNA, the CDR3 is TGTGCCAGCAGCATAGACGGTTACTATGGCTACACCTTC. Translated: CASSIDGYYGYTF. The entire variable domain, with the rest obtained from reference TRBV7-9 and TRBJ1-2, is as follows: DTGVSQNPRHKITKRGQNVTFRCDPISEHNRLYWYRQTLGQGPEFLTYFQNEAQLEKSRLLSDRFSAERPKGSFSTLEIQRTEQGDSAMYLCASSIDGYYGYTFGSGTRLTVV.

The J gene is TRBJ2-1, the V gene TRBV11-2, with 7 bases aligning to TRBD1. Losses at the gene ends were 5 bases for V and 3 bases for J; bases not matched to a gene: 1. The germline CDR1 and CDR2 sequences are SGHAT and FQNNGV. The CDR3 contains 13 residues. The DNA for the CDR3 is TGTGCCAGCAGCCCAGGGGGCTACAATGAGCAGTTCTTC. Encoded protein: CASSPGGYNEQFF.

The chain is built from TRBV29-1 and TRBJ1-2; D is unresolved. Germline loops: CDR1 SQVTM, CDR2 ANQGSEA. The CDR3 is made up of 14 amino acids. Trimming cost V 3 bases and J 2 bases, with 13 bases left between them. The CDR3 DNA sequence: TGCAGCGTTGATCCCCCCCAGGAAAACTATGGCTACACCTTC. This translates into CSVDPPQENYGYTF.

The chain uses TRBV7-2 and TRBJ2-2, with TRBD2 identical over 8 bases. J lost 7 bases, V lost 4 bases, and 5 bases had no gene match. The CDR3 is 14 residues long. Germline-derived CDR1 and CDR2 are SGHTA and FQGNSA. This CDR3 reads CASSSGGGYGELFF. The CDR3 nucleotides read TGTGCCAGCAGCTCTGGCGGGGGGTACGGGGAGCTGTTTTTT.